This section outlines one TCR beta chain sequence together with its context. Antigen specificity is unknown. The sample originates from a study of a mutant IDH1 vaccine in newly diagnosed glioma. As for the study in general: The treated group averaged around 40 years old and was 62.5% male, about 40% female. Before enrollment, patients got radiotherapy alone, temozolomide alone, or mostly the combination.

Sequenced by immunoSEQ multiplex PCR; TCRdb stores in-frame clones only, minus some. The sample yields approximately 54,000 clones, about 82% seen once. Sample time point: baseline, week 1 (first vaccination visit). As to treatment: pre-vaccination baseline after standard-of-care therapy. The study enrolled donors with new WHO grade 3 or 4 IDH1-mutant, ATRX-lost astrocytomas. Whole-study results and caveats: Overall, 85% to 95% of patients had vaccine-induced immune responses.

This clonotype was obtained from a man younger than 35 with glioma. Here the sequenced sample was PBMCs, taken from a glioma patient treated with radiotherapy, temozolomide or both.

The CDR3 protein is CASSVGRNTYEQYF. Written as DNA, the CDR3 is TGTGCCAGCAGTGTTGGACGGAACACCTACGAGCAGTACTTC. This chain links TRBV6-5 with TRBJ2-7; D not certain. Trimming cost V 5 bases and J 2 bases, with 13 bases left between them. The CDR3 loop spans 14 amino acids. Germline V gene sequence: CDR1 MNHEY, CDR2 SVGAGI.